The 30 T cell receptor beta chains given below trace back to one sample, sequenced in a study of blood T cell repertoires in COVID-19. Clones were sequenced by immunoSEQ multiplex PCR, and TCRdb holds only the in-frame ones, with some missing. This sample has 50,000 or so clones, with 75% to 85% found just once. The material sequenced was peripheral blood. These receptors all come from a man in his forties with acute or convalescent COVID-19.

The chain uses TRBV15 and TRBJ2-7, with 7 nucleotides matching TRBD1. CDR1 LNHNV and CDR2 YYDKDF come from the germline V gene (reference sequence). V dropped 0 bases and J dropped 4; count of bases not matched to a gene: 12. CDR3 length equals 17 residues. Here the CDR3 reads CATSRDYDRTGGYEQYV. DNA of the CDR3: TGTGCCACCAGCAGAGATTATGATCGGACAGGTGGTTACGAGCAGTACGTC.

This chain joins TRBV5-1 and TRBJ2-7; D might be TRBD1 (5 bases). CDR3 length equals 17 residues. V was clipped by 4 bases and J by 5 bases, with 25 bases between them. Germline V gives CDR1 SGHRS, CDR2 YFSETQ. The CDR3 is CASSQLGQQVRSNEQYF. The CDR3 nucleotides are TGCGCCAGCAGCCAACTCGGTCAACAGGTGAGGTCCAACGAGCAGTACTTC. The variable domain in full, with the rest retrieved from reference TRBV5-1 and TRBJ2-7, is KAGVTQTPRYLIKTRGQQVTLSCSPISGHRSVSWYQQTPGQGLQFLFEYFSETQRNKGNFPGRFSGRQFSNSRSEMNVSTLELGDSALYLCASSQLGQQVRSNEQYFGPGTRLTVT.

CDR3 sequence: CSVAPTDRGGGYEQYF. The CDR3 DNA reads TGCAGCGTTGCGCCAACGGACAGGGGCGGAGGGTACGAGCAGTACTTC. The J gene is TRBJ2-7, the V gene TRBV29-1; 9 bases are shared with TRBD1. Germline CDR1 reads SQVTM; CDR2 reads ANQGSEA. V was clipped by 4 bases and J by 4 bases; unmatched bases: 14. CDR3 size: 16 residues.

The V gene is TRBV5-6, the J gene TRBJ2-1; 9 bases fit TRBD2. The CDR3 runs to 16 residues. The germline V gene encodes CDR1 SGHDT and CDR2 YYEEEE. Unmatched junction bases numbered 6, after V lost 0 bases and J lost 5 bases. This CDR3 reads CASSLARLAVNNEQFF. The CDR3 nucleotides read TGTGCCAGCAGCTTGGCACGACTAGCGGTAAACAATGAGCAGTTCTTC.

The rearrangement uses TRBV5-1 and TRBJ1-2, with a possible D match to TRBD1 (6 bases). V was trimmed by 1 base and J by 0 bases, leaving 19 bases between them. Germline V lookup: CDR1 SGHRS, CDR2 YFSETQ. This CDR3 spans 18 amino acids. CDR3 coding DNA: TGCGCCAGCAGCTTGACCGGGACACCCATAACAACTAACTATGGCTACACCTTC. Translation gives CASSLTGTPITTNYGYTF.

Only one count was recorded for this clone. This chain connects TRBV19 to TRBJ1-5; TRBD1 might be the D (5 bases). Germline CDR1 is LNHDA and CDR2 is SQIVND (reference sequence). CDR3 size: 12 residues. The germline V and J ends were trimmed by 4 bases and 7 bases, with 8 bases remaining between them. The CDR3 DNA reads as TGTGCCAGTAGTAGGGGCGTGCAGCCCCAGCATTTT. Amino acid sequence: CASSRGVQPQHF.

The chain combines TRBV19 with TRBJ2-7; the D gene is possibly TRBD2 (5 bases). The V gene lost 1 base and the J gene lost 3 bases, with 10 bases spanning the gap. The CDR3 sequence is 14 residues long. Germline loops: CDR1 LNHDA, CDR2 SQIVND (reference sequence). The CDR3 protein is CASSIAGLHYEQYF. CDR3 bases: TGTGCCAGTAGTATAGCGGGGTTGCACTACGAGCAGTACTTC.

The chain has TRBV30 and TRBJ1-1; TRBD1 is a possible D gene (6 bases). The V gene's germline CDR1 is GTSNPN and CDR2 SVGIG (reference sequence). The V end lost 0 bases, the J end lost 9 bases, and 11 bases lay between the germline ends. CDR3 length: 12 amino acids. The CDR3 loop reads CAWSVEGGKAFF. The DNA of the CDR3 is TGTGCCTGGAGTGTAGAAGGGGGTAAAGCTTTCTTT.

The chain employs TRBV7-9 and TRBJ2-5; the D gene is possibly TRBD2 (5 bases). V was shortened by 0 bases and J by 2 bases, with 10 bases between the two germline ends. The CDR3 extends over 15 amino acids. Looked up from germline, CDR1 is SEHNR and CDR2 is FQNEAQ (reference sequence). The CDR3 DNA sequence: TGTGCCAGCAGCTTAGCGCAGAGCGGACAAGAGACCCAGTACTTC. It yields the protein CASSLAQSGQETQYF.

This chain links TRBV3-1 (or the pseudogene TRBV3-2) with TRBJ1-5, with D hard to call. The V and J ends lost 3 bases and 9 bases respectively, with 12 bases between them. The CDR3 extends over 13 amino acids. Germline-derived CDR1 and CDR2 are LGHDT and YNNKEL (reference sequence). The CDR3 sequence is CASSHSNLRPQHF. As DNA, the CDR3 is TGTGCCAGCAGCCACTCTAACTTGCGGCCCCAGCATTTT.

The chain uses TRBV9 and TRBJ1-6, with D possibly being TRBD1 (6 bases). The CDR3 runs to 15 residues. Trimming left V 4 bases short and J 5 bases short, with 13 bases between. CDR1 SGDLS and CDR2 YYNGEE come from the germline V gene. The CDR3 sequence is CASSPRRGNNSPLHF. CDR3 in DNA: TGTGCCAGCAGCCCCCGTAGGGGGAATAATTCACCCCTCCACTTT.

V is TRBV7-9 and J is TRBJ2-7, with D possibly being TRBD1 (6 bases). Looked up from germline, CDR1 is SEHNR and CDR2 is FQNEAQ (reference sequence). CDR3 length: 16 amino acids. Trimming took 1 base from V and 7 from J, leaving 20 bases between them. For the CDR3, the DNA is TGTGCCAGCAGCTTAGGATCCGGGACATCGCGGTGGGAGCAGTACGTC. Amino acid sequence: CASSLGSGTSRWEQYV.

This chain joins TRBV3-1 (or the pseudogene TRBV3-2) and TRBJ2-1, with 13 bases that match TRBD2. V shed 4 bases, J shed 3 bases, and the junction held 3 bases outside the gene matches. CDR3 size: 16 residues. Per germline, CDR1 LGHDT and CDR2 YNNKEL (reference sequence). DNA of the CDR3: TGTGCCAGCAGCCGGACTAGCGGGGGTCGCTACAATGAGCAGTTCTTC. Translating it yields CASSRTSGGRYNEQFF.

The V call is TRBV6-5, the J call TRBJ1-2; D gene uncertain. Trimming removed 4 bases from V and 5 bases from J, with 11 bases in between. The CDR3 consists of 13 residues. CDR1 is MNHEY and CDR2 is SVGAGI in the germline V gene. The CDR3: CASSLTGIYGYTF. In DNA form, the CDR3 reads TGTGCCAGCAGTTTGACGGGGATTTATGGCTACACCTTC.

The V call is TRBV28, the J call TRBJ2-7; D may be TRBD2 (6 bases). The V end was cut by 11 bases, the J end by 2 bases, with 16 bases between. CDR1 MDHEN and CDR2 SYDVKM come from the germline V gene. CDR3 length: 13 residues. CDR3 amino acids: CAGGTGRPYEQYF. For the CDR3, the DNA is TGTGCCGGCGGGACCGGCCGTCCCTACGAGCAGTACTTC.

V is TRBV7-9 and J is TRBJ2-7; D gene uncertain. This CDR3 is built from 14 residues. Trimming removed 1 base at V and 6 bases at J, with 13 bases between. Germline CDR1 is SEHNR and CDR2 is FQNEAQ (reference sequence). The CDR3 nucleotides read TGTGCCAGCAGCTTAGAAGCTTACTCCCTCGAGCAGTACTTC. Translation: CASSLEAYSLEQYF.

The chain couples TRBV7-8 to TRBJ2-3; 8 bases are shared with TRBD1. Germline V gene sequence: CDR1 SGHVS, CDR2 FQNEAQ. The CDR3 loop spans 13 amino acids. Germline trimming cut 6 bases from V and 6 bases from J; bases unmatched to any gene: 5. The CDR3 spells CASRMTGVDTQYF. The CDR3 DNA reads TGTGCCAGCAGAATGACAGGGGTCGATACGCAGTATTTT.

This clone was observed a single time. The genes are TRBV6-5 and TRBJ2-2; D possibly corresponds to TRBD1 (6 bases). From germline, CDR1 is MNHEY and CDR2 SVGAGI. V was trimmed by 6 bases and J by 6 bases, leaving 11 bases between them. CDR3 length equals 13 residues. CDR3 sequence reads: CASSKQGPGELFF. CDR3 in DNA: TGTGCCAGCAGCAAACAGGGTCCCGGGGAGCTGTTTTTT.

The rearrangement joins TRBV13 to TRBJ2-1; TRBD2 aligns across 7 bases. In germline, CDR1 is PRHDT, CDR2 FYEKMQ (reference sequence). With 4 bases clipped from V and 4 bases from J, the junction kept 10 bases outside the gene matches. The CDR3 extends over 16 amino acids. CDR3 DNA: TGTGCCAGCAGCTCTGGGGAGGGCTACTATTACAATGAGCAGTTCTTC. This translates into CASSSGEGYYYNEQFF. The complete variable domain, with remaining parts taken from reference TRBV13 and TRBJ2-1, reads AAGVIQSPRHLIKEKRETATLKCYPIPRHDTVYWYQQGPGQDPQFLISFYEKMQSDKGSIPDRFSAQQFSDYHSELNMSSLELGDSALYFCASSSGEGYYYNEQFFGPGTRLTVL.

V gene TRBV18 combines with J gene TRBJ1-5; 8 bases are a match to TRBD1. The CDR3 loop spans 15 amino acids. Trimming at V came to 6 bases and at J to 1 base, leaving 5 bases not matched to a gene. The germline CDR1 and CDR2 sequences are KGHSH and LQKENI. CDR3 nucleotides: TGTGCCAGCTCCGAACAGGGGGGGAGCAATCAGCCCCAGCATTTT. Protein product: CASSEQGGSNQPQHF.

The CDR3 sequence: CASRPGTGGFSNYGYTF. The CDR3 nucleotides read TGTGCCAGCAGGCCCGGGACAGGGGGCTTTTCGAACTATGGCTACACCTTC. The rearrangement uses TRBV5-4 and TRBJ1-2; 12 bases agree with TRBD1. There are 17 residues in the CDR3. CDR1 and CDR2 (germline): SGHNT, YYREEE (reference sequence). The V gene end was trimmed by 5 bases and the J gene end by 2 bases; junction bases not matched to a gene: 10. The variable domain in full, with the rest retrieved from reference TRBV5-4 and TRBJ1-2, is ETGVTQSPTHLIKTRGQQVTLRCSSQSGHNTVSWYQQALGQGPQFIFQYYREEENGRGNFPPRFSGLQFPNYSSELNVNALELDDSALYLCASRPGTGGFSNYGYTFGSGTRLTVV.

This rearrangement joins TRBV24-1 to TRBJ1-1; D unresolved. V gave up 5 bases and J gave up 1 base, with 7 bases separating them. Germline CDR1 KGHDR, CDR2 SFDVKD. The CDR3 is 13 residues long. CDR3 nucleotide sequence: TGTGCCACCAGTGGAGAGAAGAACACTGAAGCTTTCTTT. The encoded protein is CATSGEKNTEAFF.

This chain connects TRBV19 to TRBJ1-2; 9 bases are a match to TRBD1. Trimming cost V 7 bases and J 4 bases; bases outside gene matches: 7. This CDR3 is 14 amino acids long. The germline gives CDR1 LNHDA, CDR2 SQIVND (reference sequence). CDR3 nucleotides: TGTGCCAGTAAGGACAGGGGTTCCGGCTATGGCTACACCTTC. Its translation: CASKDRGSGYGYTF.

The chain links TRBV5-4 to TRBJ2-2; TRBD1 matches 8 bases. V lost 0 bases and J lost 6; bases outside the gene matches: 13. Germline-derived CDR1 and CDR2 are SGHNT and YYREEE (reference sequence). CDR3 length: 18 residues. The CDR3 region has the DNA TGTGCCAGCAGCTTGGGTCCAGGGGGCGCCCACCAACCCGGGGAGCTGTTTTTT. It specifies CASSLGPGGAHQPGELFF. Complete variable domain (other parts from reference TRBV5-4 and TRBJ2-2): ETGVTQSPTHLIKTRGQQVTLRCSSQSGHNTVSWYQQALGQGPQFIFQYYREEENGRGNFPPRFSGLQFPNYSSELNVNALELDDSALYLCASSLGPGGAHQPGELFFGEGSRLTVL.

The chain has TRBV7-2 and TRBJ1-2, with D perhaps TRBD1 (5 bases). Per the germline V gene, CDR1 is SGHTA and CDR2 is FQGNSA. Trimming pared 5 bases from V and 7 bases from J, leaving 17 bases between. There are 14 residues in the CDR3. The CDR3 coding sequence is TGTGCCAGCAGCCCCCCGGGGGGTAGGAGTGGCTACACCTTC. Translated: CASSPPGGRSGYTF.

J is TRBJ2-7 and V is TRBV6-5, with 9 bases matching TRBD2. Germline V gene data show CDR1 as MNHEY and CDR2 as SVGAGI. The CDR3 runs 15 residues. After removal of 8 bases from V and 3 bases from J, the junction contained 11 bases not matched to a gene. The CDR3 loop reads CASEASSGIFYEQYF. CDR3 sequence (DNA): TGTGCCAGCGAAGCCTCTAGCGGGATTTTCTACGAGCAGTACTTC.

V gene TRBV30 combines with J gene TRBJ1-1; maybe TRBD1 (5 bases). The V end was cut by 7 bases, the J end by 4 bases, with 16 bases between. The CDR3 sequence is 13 residues long. Germline V lookup: CDR1 GTSNPN, CDR2 SVGIG (reference sequence). The CDR3 bases are TGTGCCTCAAAACGGGGGGTATTCACTGAAGCTTTCTTT. It yields the protein CASKRGVFTEAFF. The full variable domain, completed using reference TRBV30 and TRBJ1-1, is SQTIHQWPATLVQPVGSPLSLECTVEGTSNPNLYWYRQAAGRGLQLLFYSVGIGQISSEVPQNLSASRPQDRQFILSSKKLLLSDSGFYLCASKRGVFTEAFFGQGTRLTVV.

The chain has TRBV7-2 and TRBJ1-3; D is possibly TRBD1 (6 bases). Trimming pared 10 bases from V and 5 bases from J, leaving 15 bases between. The CDR3 is 13 residues long. Germline V gene sequence: CDR1 SGHTA, CDR2 FQGNSA. CDR3 residues: CATAGGRRNTIYF. The CDR3 DNA reads as TGTGCCACCGCCGGGGGGCGTCGAAACACCATATATTTT.

This chain uses TRBV5-4 with TRBJ2-7; no clear D gene. The germline V and J ends were trimmed by 1 base and 4 bases, with 15 bases remaining between them. The CDR3 is 15 residues long. Germline CDR1 and CDR2: SGHNT and YYREEE (reference sequence). The CDR3 here is CASSLIDAIEYEQYF. The CDR3, as DNA: TGTGCCAGCAGCTTGATCGATGCGATCGAATACGAGCAGTACTTC.

V and J are TRBV3-1 (or the pseudogene TRBV3-2) and TRBJ1-2; 8 bases fit TRBD1. Germline-derived CDR1 and CDR2 are LGHDT and YNNKEL (reference sequence). Losses at the gene ends were 4 bases for V and 3 bases for J; bases not matched to a gene: 7. The length of the CDR3 is 15 residues. The DNA for the CDR3 is TGTGCCAGCAGCCGGGGGTCAGGGGGCTACTATGGCTACACCTTC. This sequence encodes CASSRGSGGYYGYTF.